This T cell receptor (beta chain) was observed in a study of OX40 agonist ivuxolimab in advanced cancers. Deletions cut 0 bases from V and 3 bases from J, with 6 bases between. This CDR3 is 14 amino acids long. The germline gives CDR1 SGHDT, CDR2 YYEEEE. TCRdb keeps only in-frame clones here, not all; method: immunoSEQ multiplex PCR. The sample yields 64,000 or so clones, roughly four fifths seen once. V is TRBV5-6 and J is TRBJ1-4, with unresolved D. The sample consisted of CD4+ or CD8+ T cells sorted from blood, taken in a trial of the OX40 agonist ivuxolimab. The clonotype was recovered from an adult with an advanced solid tumor such as melanoma, head and neck, liver or kidney cancer. The CDR3 loop is CASSLGAANEKLFF. The CDR3 DNA sequence: TGTGCCAGCAGCTTGGGGGCGGCTAATGAAAAACTGTTTTTT.